The T cell receptor beta chain under discussion was sequenced for a study of early T cells in non-severe SARS-CoV-2 infection. Trimming left V 5 bases short and J 1 base short, with 11 bases between. The CDR3 consists of 15 residues. CDR1 KGHDR and CDR2 SFDVKD come from the germline V gene. TCRdb recomputed calls from the 5' RACE reads with MiXCR, one row per CDR3 protein. The sample holds around 60,000 distinct CDR3 sequences, roughly 12% seen once. There are many counts of this clonotype. J is TRBJ2-1 and V is TRBV24-1; possible D gene TRBD1, 5 bases. The specimen sequenced was whole blood. The TCR was taken from an adult who was a healthcare worker with PCR-confirmed SARS-CoV-2 infection or an uninfected control (not recorded which). The CDR3 loop is CATSGTGLSYNEQFF. The CDR3 DNA follows: TGTGCCACCAGTGGAACAGGCCTTTCCTACAATGAGCAGTTCTTC.